This TCR beta chain was recovered during a study of T cells after yellow fever vaccination (dated by TCRdb to the late 2010s). Turning to the overall study: The SMART-Seq v4 Ultra Low Input RNA kit was used to prepare libraries from fractions with low cell numbers. Blood samples were taken at several timepoints before and after primary and secondary immunization, and bulk PBMC replicates and cell subsets were isolated. Two healthy male donors made up the cohort, one aged 18 to 29 years and the other aged 30 to 40 years. To follow T-cell clones before and after primary and booster YFV17D yellow fever vaccination, bulk TCR alpha and beta repertoires were sequenced over time. General conclusions and limits of the study: Most clones expanded after primary vaccination (almost 97% of CD4 and around 89% of CD8) were re-detected after the booster, suggesting that broad memory maintenance occurred. A small share of clonotypes occurred in both CD4 and CD8 compartments, likely arising from convergent recombination. Computational filtering was needed because FACS-sorted repertoires could contain abundant contaminating clonotypes from the bulk population. Because the study included only two donors, the extent to which the findings can be generalized is limited. The secondary T-cell response was weaker than the primary response but faster, peaking on day 5 instead of day 15.

Reading the label with the study, this specimen's treatment or condition is: live attenuated yellow fever vaccine strain. A standard Ficoll-Paque protocol was used to isolate PBMCs from peripheral blood. CD4 and CD8 T-cell fractions were isolated with Dynabeads CD4 and CD8 positive selection kits. RNA was extracted with TriZol from bulk PBMCs, CD4 and CD8 fractions, and dextramer-positive and dextramer-negative fractions. The germline V gene gives CDR1 as SGHVS and CDR2 as FQNEAQ. The trim is 3 bases for V and 13 bases for J, with a gap of 21 bases between the germline ends. The CDR3 has 14 amino acids, counting the end cysteine and phenylalanine. The only DNA kept is the CDR3, 42 bases in frame from the first base. TCR cDNA was synthesized by 5'RACE template switching, which introduced a universal primer site and unique molecular identifiers. cDNA synthesis was primed from both the TCR alpha and TCR beta constant segments. Library amplification involved two PCR steps, and the second step added sample barcodes and sequencing adapters. Libraries were sequenced on Illumina HiSeq 2500 (2x100 bp) or NovaSeq (2x150 bp). In the source study's methods: Reads were demultiplexed and collapsed into UMI consensus sequences with MIGEC, and V(D)J alignment was performed with MiXCR. Clonotypes responding to the vaccine were identified with edgeR on replicate PBMC samples, with the criteria of FDR below 0.01 and a log2 fold change above 5 up to day 15. Each bulk clonotype received a CD4 or CD8 identity based on whether the sequenced CD4 or CD8 repertoire contained that clonotype at higher abundance. TCRdb reprocessed the public reads (quality trimming at Q25 with fastp, clone calling with MiXCR) and kept in-frame beta chains. Each record represents a unique CDR3 protein, reported with the most common genes and DNA among its rows. TCRdb's processing, not the study's, gives the V and J calls here. The sample table lists about 69,000 distinct CDR3 sequences, roughly 6% of them with a count of one. The ten largest clones take up less than 2.5% of the sample.

As concerns this clonotype: No antigen is known for it. No base quality values were provided; no much bigger clone lies one nucleotide off.

The sequencing here drew on CD4+ T cells sorted from PBMCs, taken more than 14 days after the first yellow fever vaccination. This chain is built from TRBV7-8 and TRBJ1-1, with the D gene not clear enough to name. The sequence came from a man aged 18 to 29 who received the YFV17D yellow fever vaccine. The DNA sequence is TGTGCCAGCAGCTTCGAGTCGGGGTACATCGGGAGTTTCTTT. This gives the protein CASSFESGYIGSFF. Extended through the reference TRBV7-8 and TRBJ1-1 proteins, this CDR3 yields the full variable domain: GAGVSQSPRYKVAKRGQDVALRCDPISGHVSLFWYQQALGQGPEFLTYFQNEAQLDKSGLPSDRFFAERPEGSVSTLKIQRTQQEDSAVYLCASSFESGYIGSFFGQGTRLTVV.